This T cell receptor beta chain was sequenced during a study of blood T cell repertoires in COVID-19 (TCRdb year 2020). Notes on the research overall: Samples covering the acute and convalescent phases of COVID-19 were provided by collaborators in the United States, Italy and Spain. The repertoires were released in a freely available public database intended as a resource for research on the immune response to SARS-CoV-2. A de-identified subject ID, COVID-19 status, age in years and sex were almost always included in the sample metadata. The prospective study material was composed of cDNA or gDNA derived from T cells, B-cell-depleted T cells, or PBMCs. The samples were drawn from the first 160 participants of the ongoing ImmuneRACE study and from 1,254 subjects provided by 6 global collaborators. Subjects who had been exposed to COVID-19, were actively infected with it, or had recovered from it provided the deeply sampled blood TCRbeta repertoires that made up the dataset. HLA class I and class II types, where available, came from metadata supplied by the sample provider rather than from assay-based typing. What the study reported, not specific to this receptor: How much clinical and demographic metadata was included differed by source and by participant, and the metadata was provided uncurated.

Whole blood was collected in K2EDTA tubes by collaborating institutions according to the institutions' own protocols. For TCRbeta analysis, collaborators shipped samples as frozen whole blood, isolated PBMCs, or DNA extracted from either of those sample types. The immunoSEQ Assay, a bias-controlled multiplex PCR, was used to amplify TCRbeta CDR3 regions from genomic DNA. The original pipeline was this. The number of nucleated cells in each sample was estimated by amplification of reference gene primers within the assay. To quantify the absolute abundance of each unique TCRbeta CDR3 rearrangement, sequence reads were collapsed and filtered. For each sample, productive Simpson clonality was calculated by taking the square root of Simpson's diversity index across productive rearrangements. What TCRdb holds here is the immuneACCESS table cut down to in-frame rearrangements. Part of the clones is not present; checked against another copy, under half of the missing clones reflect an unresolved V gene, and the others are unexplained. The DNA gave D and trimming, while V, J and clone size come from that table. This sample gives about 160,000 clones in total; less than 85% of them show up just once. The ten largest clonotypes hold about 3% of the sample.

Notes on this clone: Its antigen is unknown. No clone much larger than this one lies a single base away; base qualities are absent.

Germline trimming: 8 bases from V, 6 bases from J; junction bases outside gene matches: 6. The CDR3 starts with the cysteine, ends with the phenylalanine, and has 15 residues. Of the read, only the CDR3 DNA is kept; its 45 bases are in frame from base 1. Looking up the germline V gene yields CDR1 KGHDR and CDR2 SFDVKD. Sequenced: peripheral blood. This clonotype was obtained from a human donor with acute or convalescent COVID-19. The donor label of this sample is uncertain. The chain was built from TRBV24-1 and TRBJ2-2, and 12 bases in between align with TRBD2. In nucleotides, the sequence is TGTGCCACCACCCCTAGCGGGGGGGCTCCCGGGGAGCTGTTTTTT. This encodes CATTPSGGAPGELFF.